The source of this T cell receptor beta chain is a study of identical twins. Findings and caveats of the study: Out-of-frame alpha sequences shared between twins exhibited an excess of low generation probability. Conclusions rested on cross-sectional statistics rather than following the same donors. Twins' excess sharing was less marked for out-of-frame beta sequences. Insertions were reduced in abundant cord blood beta clonotypes but not in memory repertoires.

TCRdb re-derived calls from the 5' RACE reads in MiXCR, one entry per CDR3 protein. Here the sample spans a few hundred thousand distinct CDR3 sequences, about 8.3% being singletons. V shed 4 bases and J shed 1 base, with 10 bases lying between them. The germline V gene encodes CDR1 MDHEN and CDR2 SYDVKM. This CDR3 has 14 amino acids. A few counts support this clonotype. Its antigen is unknown. These sequences were also reported in another study, on yellow fever vaccine responses in identical twins.

The chain employs TRBV28 and TRBJ2-5; D is perhaps TRBD1 (6 bases). The sequence was collected from a woman between 18 and 29 years old in good health. Sample: CD8+ T cells sorted from blood. Here the CDR3 DNA reads TGTGCCAGCAGTTCCATGGACAGCCAAGAGACCCAGTACTTC. This codes for CASSSMDSQETQYF.